One sample yielded the 17 T cell receptor beta chains listed below, sequenced in a study of technical replicates of blood from four donors. Profiled with immunoSEQ multiplex PCR; TCRdb holds only in-frame clones, not every one. The repertoire consists of 70,000 to 75,000 clones, with 95% occurring once and the leading ten covering approximately 0.26%. Input material: T cells isolated from PBMCs. These receptors were taken from a human donor in good health.

V and J are TRBV6-6 and TRBJ2-4, with 9 bases matching TRBD1. Unmatched junction bases numbered 9, after V lost 6 bases and J lost 15 bases. Germline loops: CDR1 MNHNY, CDR2 SVGAGI (reference sequence). This CDR3 is 12 amino acids long. The CDR3 is CASSEQGAVVYF. Written as DNA, the CDR3 is TGTGCCAGCAGCGAACAGGGGGCCGTGGTGTACTTC.

The chain has TRBV4-1 and TRBJ2-1, with TRBD2 as a possible D gene (5 bases). CDR1 MGHRA and CDR2 YSYEKL come from the germline V gene. The germline V and J ends were trimmed by 3 bases and 1 base, with 7 bases remaining between them. The CDR3 totals 14 residues. Here the CDR3 reads CASSQSGSYNEQFF. CDR3 in DNA: TGCGCCAGCAGCCAGAGCGGTTCCTACAATGAGCAGTTCTTC.

This rearrangement joins TRBV2 to TRBJ2-1, with 8 bases fitting TRBD2. Germline assignment: CDR1 SNHLY and CDR2 FYNNEI. V lost 3 bases, J lost 8 bases, and 9 bases stayed unmatched. This CDR3 is built from 15 residues. This CDR3 is CASSDPAGGLYEQFF. The CDR3 DNA reads TGTGCCAGCAGTGATCCCGCGGGGGGTCTCTATGAGCAGTTCTTC.

This chain connects TRBV19 to TRBJ1-2, with D possibly matching TRBD1 (6 bases). V was clipped by 5 bases and J by 3 bases, with 10 bases between them. Germline CDR1 reads LNHDA; CDR2 reads SQIVND (reference sequence). The CDR3 totals 13 residues. The chain's CDR3 is CASSPRQDYGYTF. CDR3 in DNA: TGTGCCAGTAGTCCAAGACAGGACTATGGCTACACCTTC.

The chain has TRBV12-5 and TRBJ2-1; the match to TRBD2 covers 13 bases. The V gene's germline CDR1 is LGHNT and CDR2 FRNRAP. After removal of 1 base from V and 6 bases from J, the junction contained 12 bases not matched to a gene. The CDR3 sequence is 19 residues long. The CDR3 bases are TGTGCTAGTGGTTTGGGGACTAGCGGGGGCCGGGTTCGGCTCAATGAGCAGTTCTTC. Translated: CASGLGTSGGRVRLNEQFF.

This chain uses TRBV2 with TRBJ1-2, with a possible D match to TRBD1 (6 bases). Germline assignment: CDR1 SNHLY and CDR2 FYNNEI. V was clipped by 10 bases and J by 4 bases, with 19 bases between them. The CDR3 has 14 residues. This CDR3 reads CATTQLWTAYGYTF. The CDR3 DNA reads TGTGCCACCACACAACTTTGGACAGCCTATGGCTACACCTTC. Looking up the rest from reference TRBV2 and TRBJ1-2 gives the full variable domain: EPEVTQTPSHQVTQMGQEVILRCVPISNHLYFYWYRQILGQKVEFLVSFYNNEISEKSEIFDDQFSVERPDGSNFTLKIRSTKLEDSAMYFCATTQLWTAYGYTFGSGTRLTVV.

The rearrangement joins TRBV7-8 to TRBJ1-4; 8 bases line up with TRBD1. Germline values: CDR1 SGHVS, CDR2 FQNEAQ. The V gene end was trimmed by 4 bases and the J gene end by 6 bases; junction bases not matched to a gene: 7. The CDR3 has 15 residues. The CDR3 DNA reads TGTGCCAGCAGCTCACAGACAGGGGTTGATGAAAAACTGTTTTTT. Its protein is CASSSQTGVDEKLFF.

This rearrangement joins TRBV28 to TRBJ1-6, with TRBD1 identical over 10 bases. There are 14 residues in the CDR3. Germline V gene lookup returns CDR1 MDHEN and CDR2 SYDVKM. V was pared by 3 bases and J by 11 bases, with 4 bases of the junction left unmatched. DNA for the CDR3: TGTGCCAGCAGTTTGGGACAGGGGCGGGCACCCCTCCACTTT. Residues: CASSLGQGRAPLHF.

The chain links TRBV4-1 to TRBJ2-7, with 11 nucleotides matching TRBD1. This CDR3 region has 18 residues. The V gene's germline CDR1 is MGHRA and CDR2 YSYEKL. V lost 0 bases, J lost 3 bases, and 10 bases stayed unmatched. The CDR3 bases are TGCGCCAGCAGCCAAGATACGGACAGGGGGCACTTCTTCTACGAGCAGTACTTC. Translating gives CASSQDTDRGHFFYEQYF.

In its sample, this clone was seen once. The chain links TRBV15 to TRBJ2-5, with a possible D match to TRBD2 (5 bases). Germline CDR1 and CDR2: LNHNV and YYDKDF (reference sequence). The CDR3 spans 14 residues. V lost 4 bases to trimming and J lost 2 bases, with 11 bases between them. CDR3 in DNA: TGTGCCACCAGCAAGACCGGGGTACAAGAGACCCAGTACTTC. It encodes CATSKTGVQETQYF.

The rearrangement uses TRBV6-1 and TRBJ1-3; D is unclear. V lost 2 bases and J 3 bases, leaving 17 bases between the germline ends. The CDR3 length is 17 residues. Germline V gene sequence: CDR1 MNHNS, CDR2 SASEGT. CDR3 bases: TGTGCCAGCAGTGAAAAATCTTGGTACGCGCTTGGAAACACCATATATTTT. This encodes CASSEKSWYALGNTIYF.

This chain joins TRBV4-2 and TRBJ1-5; TRBD1 is a possible D gene (5 bases). The germline V gene has CDR1 LGHNA and CDR2 YNFKEQ. This CDR3 region has 15 residues. V shed 2 bases and J shed 0 bases, with 8 bases lying between them. The CDR3 region is CASSQKQDSNQPQHF. The DNA for the CDR3 is TGTGCCAGCAGCCAAAAACAGGATAGCAATCAGCCCCAGCATTTT.

V and J are TRBV5-1 and TRBJ1-2; unclear D gene. V dropped 4 bases and J dropped 0 bases, with 10 bases sitting between them. Germline loops: CDR1 SGHRS, CDR2 YFSETQ. This CDR3 has 14 residues. CDR3 sequence: CASSATVTNYGYTF. In DNA form, the CDR3 reads TGCGCCAGCAGCGCTACAGTGACTAACTATGGCTACACCTTC.

V gene TRBV18 combines with J gene TRBJ1-5, with TRBD1 matching 10 bases. The CDR3 runs to 17 residues. V lost 2 bases to trimming and J lost 0 bases; unmatched junction nucleotides: 4. Looked up from germline, CDR1 is KGHSH and CDR2 is LQKENI. DNA of the CDR3: TGTGCCAGCTCACCAATCGGGACAGGGGTTAGCAATCAGCCCCAGCATTTT. This codes for CASSPIGTGVSNQPQHF.

CDR3 DNA sequence: TGTGCCAGCAGCCAACGCATTGACAGGAACACTGAAGCTTTCTTT. Translated, it gives CASSQRIDRNTEAFF. J is TRBJ1-1 and V is TRBV4-2; weak D call: TRBD1 (5 bases). The germline V gene has CDR1 LGHNA and CDR2 YNFKEQ. V was trimmed by 2 bases and J by 1 base, leaving 11 bases between them. The CDR3 totals 15 residues.

The chain carries TRBV10-3 and TRBJ2-1; the match to TRBD2 covers 7 bases. The CDR3 length is 16 residues. The V gene's germline CDR1 is ENHRY and CDR2 SYGVKD. With V trimmed by 5 bases and J by 0 bases, 7 bases remained unmatched. The CDR3: CAISQATSLSYNEQFF. CDR3 in DNA: TGTGCCATCAGTCAAGCGACTAGCCTCTCCTACAATGAGCAGTTCTTC.

The chain links TRBV10-1 to TRBJ2-1; 10 nucleotides match TRBD2. Per the germline V gene, CDR1 is WNHNN and CDR2 is SYGVQD (reference sequence). J gave up 8 bases and V 6 bases, and 7 bases lay outside the gene matches. The length of the CDR3 is 14 residues. CDR3 residues: CASSRGLAIDEQFF. CDR3 coding DNA: TGCGCCAGCAGCAGGGGACTAGCGATAGATGAGCAGTTCTTC.